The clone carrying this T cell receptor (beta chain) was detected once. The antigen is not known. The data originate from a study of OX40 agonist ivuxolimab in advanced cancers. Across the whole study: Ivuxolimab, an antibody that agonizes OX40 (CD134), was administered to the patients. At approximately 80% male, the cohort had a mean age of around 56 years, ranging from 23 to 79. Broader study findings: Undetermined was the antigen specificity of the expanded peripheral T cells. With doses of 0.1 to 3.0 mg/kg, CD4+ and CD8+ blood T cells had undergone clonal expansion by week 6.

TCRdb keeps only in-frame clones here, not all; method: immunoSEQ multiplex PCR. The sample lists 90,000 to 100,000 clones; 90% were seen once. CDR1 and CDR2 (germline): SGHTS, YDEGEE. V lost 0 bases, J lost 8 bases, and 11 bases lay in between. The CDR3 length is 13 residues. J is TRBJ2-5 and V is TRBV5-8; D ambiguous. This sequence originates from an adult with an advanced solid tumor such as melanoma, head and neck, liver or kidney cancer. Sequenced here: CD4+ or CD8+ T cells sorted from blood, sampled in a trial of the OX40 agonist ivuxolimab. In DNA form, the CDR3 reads TGTGCCAGCAGCTTGGTAGGATTTAGCACCCAGTACTTC. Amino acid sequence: CASSLVGFSTQYF.